This T cell receptor beta chain emerged from a study of beta chain features in type 1 diabetes. Whole-study findings and limits: Any HLA type influence on TCRB rearrangement was left unresolved here.

All of the isolated RNA was reverse transcribed, so expressed TCRB transcripts were sequenced. Some clones are missing from TCRdb's copy, which holds only in-frame ones; the method was immunoSEQ multiplex PCR. The data hold under 250,000 clones, with less than 15% observed a single time. The CDR3 loop spans 15 amino acids. The germline gives CDR1 SGHTA, CDR2 FQGNSA. CD4+ naive, central memory, regulatory and stem cell-like memory cells were sorted via CD45RO/CCR7/CD25/CD127/CD95/CD27. This clone was found a few times. The antigen is unknown. The chain carries TRBV7-2 and TRBJ2-5, with 8 positions matching TRBD1. The DNA end is more similar to TRBJ2-7, so the J call may be wrong. The sequencing sample was made of naive CD4+ T cells from blood. The origin of this receptor is a woman aged 40 to 55 in good health. Here the CDR3 DNA reads TGTGCCAGCAGCTTAGACAGGGGGGCCTCCTACGAGCAGTACTTC. Its protein is CASSLDRGASYEQYF.